These 16 T cell receptor beta chains were sequenced from one sample in a study of stem cell transplantation in POMP-related autoinflammatory disease. Study-wide points: In patients with PRAID, every analyzed T-cell subset tended to show lower diversity and higher clonality. Patients with PRAID showed a restricted number of unique TRB V-J gene pairings.

No antigens are known for them. Some clones are missing from TCRdb's copy, which holds only in-frame ones; the method was immunoSEQ multiplex PCR. In the table there are under 11,000 clones, about 87% of which are singletons. The sequencing used CD8+ T cells from PBMCs, collected before stem cell transplantation. The source is a human donor with POMP-related autoinflammation and immune dysregulation (PRAID).

The chain links TRBV4-1 to TRBJ2-1; D remains ambiguous. There are 16 residues in the CDR3. Germline loops: CDR1 MGHRA, CDR2 YSYEKL. Trimming took 2 bases from V and 3 from J, leaving 14 bases between them. In DNA, the CDR3 is TGCGCCAGCAGCCAACCCCCTTACAGAGACTACAATGAGCAGTTCTTC. Translating gives CASSQPPYRDYNEQFF.

This clone showed up just once. The chain recombines TRBV7-2 with TRBJ2-7; TRBD1 aligns across 9 bases. The CDR3 contains 15 residues. Trimming removed 6 bases from V and 5 bases from J; junction bases left unmatched: 11. CDR1 and CDR2 from the germline V gene are SGHTA and FQGNSA. The CDR3 region is CASSATGQGMDEQYF. The CDR3 DNA sequence: TGTGCCAGCAGTGCGACAGGACAGGGGATGGACGAGCAGTACTTC.

V gene TRBV5-1 combines with J gene TRBJ2-7; 10 nucleotides match TRBD2. Unmatched junction bases numbered 9, after V lost 7 bases and J lost 2 bases. Germline lookup yields CDR1 SGHRS and CDR2 YFSETQ. The CDR3 has 15 amino acids. This CDR3 is CASRDGTSVPYEQYF. CDR3 DNA: TGCGCCAGCCGGGACGGGACTAGCGTGCCCTACGAGCAGTACTTC.

A single count supports this clone. The chain is built from TRBV19 and TRBJ2-7; D gene ambiguous. The CDR3 loop spans 13 amino acids. CDR1 LNHDA and CDR2 SQIVND come from the germline V gene (reference sequence). Trimming cost V 3 bases and J 2 bases, with 8 bases left between them. CDR3 in DNA: TGTGCCAGTAGTATGGACGGTGCCTACGAGCAGTACTTC. Its protein is CASSMDGAYEQYF.

DNA for the CDR3: TGTGCCAGTAGTACCGGGTCTCAGACGGGGGAGCAGTACTTC. Its protein is CASSTGSQTGEQYF. This chain links TRBV19 with TRBJ2-7, with D perhaps matching TRBD2 (5 bases). Germline V CDR1 and CDR2: LNHDA, SQIVND (reference sequence). Trimming removed 4 bases at V and 7 bases at J, with 17 bases between. The CDR3 runs to 14 residues.

This chain links TRBV28 with TRBJ2-7, with 9 bases matching TRBD1. The CDR3 is 16 amino acids. The germline V gene encodes CDR1 MDHEN and CDR2 SYDVKM. With V trimmed by 0 bases and J by 5 bases, 8 bases remained unmatched. The CDR3 region has the DNA TGTGCCAGCAGTTTATGGGGGGGACAGGGTGAAGACGAGCAGTACTTC. Amino acids: CASSLWGGQGEDEQYF.

This chain uses TRBV9 with TRBJ2-1; D is possibly TRBD1 (5 bases). Trimming shortened V by 3 bases and J by 6 bases, and 7 bases separated the two germline ends. Germline CDR1 and CDR2: SGDLS and YYNGEE. The CDR3 has 12 residues. CDR3 DNA sequence: TGTGCCAGCAGCGGGGGCCGCAATGAGCAGTTCTTC. Protein sequence: CASSGGRNEQFF.

V is TRBV5-1 and J is TRBJ2-1; no clear D. V was cut by 1 base and J by 4 bases, with 3 bases left in between. Germline assignment: CDR1 SGHRS and CDR2 YFSETQ. The CDR3 consists of 12 residues. The CDR3 bases are TGCGCCAGCAGCTTGCAGTACAATGAGCAGTTCTTC. Its protein is CASSLQYNEQFF.

The chain has TRBV29-1 and TRBJ1-2; 9 nucleotides align to TRBD1. Germline V gene data show CDR1 as SQVTM and CDR2 as ANQGSEA. This CDR3 contains 14 residues. The V segment lost 6 bases and the J segment 9 bases; nucleotides outside the gene matches: 14. CDR3 region: CSVLIRTGDISYTF. The CDR3 DNA follows: TGCAGCGTCCTAATTAGGACAGGGGACATTAGCTACACCTTC. The full variable domain, with the rest looked up from reference TRBV29-1 and TRBJ1-2, is SAVISQKPSRDICQRGTSLTIQCQVDSQVTMMFWYRQQPGQSLTLIATANQGSEATYESGFVIDKFPISRPNLTFSTLTVSNMSPEDSSIYLCSVLIRTGDISYTFGSGTRLTVV.

The V call is TRBV4-1, the J call TRBJ1-5; no reliable D call. In germline, CDR1 is MGHRA, CDR2 YSYEKL. Trimming took off 1 base at V and 7 bases at J, with 11 bases between the two ends. The CDR3 extends over 14 amino acids. The CDR3 DNA reads TGCGCCAGCAGCCAAGGCCTCGTTGAACAGCCCCAGCATTTT. This codes for CASSQGLVEQPQHF.

The chain combines TRBV7-9 with TRBJ2-5, with unresolved D. This CDR3 is 14 amino acids long. From germline, CDR1 is SEHNR and CDR2 FQNEAQ (reference sequence). V was shortened by 5 bases and J by 5 bases, with 15 bases between the two germline ends. Here the CDR3 reads CASSPVVVGETQYF. CDR3 sequence (DNA): TGTGCCAGCAGCCCAGTTGTGGTTGGGGAGACCCAGTACTTC.

The J gene is TRBJ2-7, the V gene TRBV21-1; the D call of TRBD2 is as the table states it, not checked on the DNA. TRBV21-1 counts as a pseudogene. The CDR3 contains 16 residues. CDR3 sequence reads: CASSRWRGSLVYEQYF. The CDR3, as DNA: TGTGCCAGCAGTAGGTGGAGAGGGTCACTAGTCTACGAGCAGTACTTC.

The gene calls are TRBV30 and TRBJ2-7; TRBD2 might be the D (6 bases). V was shortened by 0 bases and J by 2 bases, with 11 bases between the two germline ends. CDR1 is GTSNPN, CDR2 SVGIG, per germline (reference sequence). The CDR3 has 14 residues. The CDR3 DNA reads as TGTGCCTGGAGTGTGCTAGCGCGAACCTACGAGCAGTACTTC. Its translation: CAWSVLARTYEQYF.

This clone appeared a single time. This sequence joins TRBV6-1 and TRBJ1-4, with 9 bases that match TRBD1. Per the germline V gene, CDR1 is MNHNS and CDR2 is SASEGT. The V segment lost 3 bases and the J segment 2 bases; nucleotides outside the gene matches: 4. This CDR3 is 16 amino acids long. In DNA form, the CDR3 reads TGTGCCAGCAGTGAGACAGGGGGTAGGACTAATGAAAAACTGTTTTTT. It yields the protein CASSETGGRTNEKLFF.

The V call is TRBV4-1, the J call TRBJ2-7; D is ambiguous. V dropped 1 base and J dropped 5 bases, with 12 bases sitting between them. CDR3 length equals 14 residues. Germline V gene lookup returns CDR1 MGHRA and CDR2 YSYEKL. The CDR3 here is CASSQAQGWDEQYF. The CDR3 DNA is TGCGCCAGCAGCCAAGCCCAAGGGTGGGACGAGCAGTACTTC.

The V gene is TRBV21-1, the J gene TRBJ2-3; TRBD2, the table's D call, was not compared with the DNA. TRBV21-1 is classified as a pseudogene. There are 18 residues in the CDR3. This CDR3 reads CASSSQTSGAIGTDTQYF. The CDR3 region has the DNA TGTGCCAGCAGCTCCCAGACTAGCGGGGCTATTGGCACAGATACGCAGTATTTT.